These 9 T cell receptor beta chains were all obtained from the same sample, sequenced in a study of blood T cell repertoires in COVID-19. This table comes from immunoSEQ multiplex PCR, and its TCRdb copy is limited to in-frame clones, with some not included. Of approximately 120,000 clones listed, around 74% are singletons. What was sequenced was peripheral blood. The receptors originated from a man older than 75 with COVID-19, enrolled during active disease.

J is TRBJ2-1 and V is TRBV28; 7 nucleotides match TRBD2. Per the germline V gene, CDR1 is MDHEN and CDR2 is SYDVKM. With 5 bases clipped from V and 8 bases from J, the junction kept 12 bases outside the gene matches. CDR3 length: 15 residues. CDR3 DNA: TGTGCCAGCAGTCCCCACTGGGCGGGGGAAGATGAGCAGTTCTTC. This translates into CASSPHWAGEDEQFF.

This clone was seen only once. V and J are TRBV9 and TRBJ2-5; D perhaps matches TRBD1 (5 bases). Trimming took 0 bases from V and 4 from J, leaving 13 bases between them. CDR1 and CDR2 (germline): SGDLS, YYNGEE. This CDR3 has 15 residues. The CDR3 here is CASSVEQGIVETQYF. CDR3 in DNA: TGTGCCAGCAGCGTAGAGCAGGGCATCGTAGAGACCCAGTACTTC. Based on the CDR3 plus reference TRBV9 and TRBJ2-5, the full variable domain is DSGVTQTPKHLITATGQRVTLRCSPRSGDLSVYWYQQSLDQGLQFLIQYYNGEERAKGNILERFSAQQFPDLHSELNLSSLELGDSALYFCASSVEQGIVETQYFGPGTRLLVL.

V and J are TRBV4-2 and TRBJ2-5, with D possibly matching TRBD1 (5 bases). This CDR3 has 13 residues. V was pared by 3 bases and J by 9 bases, with 14 bases between. Germline V gene data show CDR1 as LGHNA and CDR2 as YNFKEQ. As DNA, the CDR3 is TGTGCCAGCAGCCAGTTAGGGGAAGGGGCCCAGTACTTC. This translates into CASSQLGEGAQYF.

This chain connects TRBV6-2 or TRBV6-3 to TRBJ1-1, with TRBD1 matching 12 bases. CDR1 MNHEY and CDR2 SVGEGT come from the germline V gene. The CDR3 has 14 amino acids. J lost 6 bases, V lost 5 bases, and 4 bases had no gene match. Written as DNA, the CDR3 is TGTGCCAGCAGTCTGGGACAGGGGGCGGCTGAAGCTTTCTTT. This codes for CASSLGQGAAEAFF.

The V call is TRBV2, the J call TRBJ1-6, with D uncertain. Trimming pared 7 bases from V and 5 bases from J, leaving 15 bases between. The CDR3 length is 15 residues. Germline V gene data show CDR1 as SNHLY and CDR2 as FYNNEI. CDR3 in DNA: TGTGCCAGCACCGAACCCTACCGCGATAATTCACCCCTCCACTTT. Protein product: CASTEPYRDNSPLHF.

This clone was detected a few times. J is TRBJ1-3 and V is TRBV5-1; D is unresolved. The CDR3 runs to 14 residues. The ends were cut back, 0 bases at V and 4 bases at J, with 8 bases in the middle. Germline CDR1 reads SGHRS; CDR2 reads YFSETQ. The CDR3 DNA is TGCGCCAGCAGCTTGGAAAATACAGGAAACACCATATATTTT. This sequence encodes CASSLENTGNTIYF. Full variable domain (missing parts from reference TRBV5-1 and TRBJ1-3): KAGVTQTPRYLIKTRGQQVTLSCSPISGHRSVSWYQQTPGQGLQFLFEYFSETQRNKGNFPGRFSGRQFSNSRSEMNVSTLELGDSALYLCASSLENTGNTIYFGEGSWLTVV.

This CDR3 reads CASSPQGNQPQHF. The CDR3 nucleotides are TGTGCCAGCAGTCCTCAGGGCAATCAGCCCCAGCATTTT. The chain links TRBV28 to TRBJ1-5, with D unclear. The CDR3 sequence is 13 residues long. Trimming shortened V by 5 bases and J by 2 bases, and 7 bases separated the two germline ends. Germline values: CDR1 MDHEN, CDR2 SYDVKM.

The chain carries TRBV20-1 and TRBJ2-7; D not certain. The V gene's germline CDR1 is DFQATT and CDR2 SNEGSKA (reference sequence). V gave up 2 bases and J gave up 3 bases, with 5 bases separating them. CDR3 length equals 11 residues. CDR3 nucleotide sequence: TGCAGTGCTAGACGAGTCTACGAGCAGTACTTC. It specifies CSARRVYEQYF.

This clone was counted a few times. The chain recombines TRBV10-2 with TRBJ1-5; perhaps TRBD1 as D (5 bases). This CDR3 is built from 13 residues. CDR1 is WSHSY and CDR2 is SAAADI in the germline V gene. V gave up 5 bases and J gave up 9 bases, with 14 bases separating them. DNA for the CDR3: TGCGCCAGCAGTACCGGGATGGGGGGGCCCCAGCATTTT. It codes for CASSTGMGGPQHF.